This T cell receptor (beta chain) was captured in a study of shared clonotypes between healthy human individuals. Study details: Researchers assigned three CD4 naive, three CD4 memory, two CD8 naive and one CD8 memory plate to each donor.

Researchers partitioned CD4+ cells into CD45RA+ naive and CD45RA-negative memory subsets. V lost 1 base, J lost 4 bases, and 6 bases stayed unmatched. This CDR3 is built from 15 residues. Germline-derived CDR1 and CDR2 are SGHDT and YYEEEE. This table comes from immunoSEQ multiplex PCR, and its TCRdb copy is limited to in-frame clones, with some not included. This table has some 1.5 million clones, roughly 95% appearing once. V is TRBV5-6 and J is TRBJ2-7; 9 bases are shared with TRBD1. The receptor's source is a young man in good health. Source material: naive CD4+ T cells sorted from blood. Subset described: CD45RA+ positively selected. Here the CDR3 reads CASSLLQGARYEQYF. CDR3 DNA sequence: TGTGCCAGCAGCTTGTTACAGGGGGCGAGGTACGAGCAGTACTTC.